This is a list of T cell receptor beta chains from one sample in a study of Graves' ophthalmopathy and Graves' hyperthyroidism. Using its own MiXCR run on the multiplex PCR reads, TCRdb lists one record per CDR3 protein. The sample shows hundreds of thousands of distinct CDR3 sequences, under 50% of them seen only once. The material sequenced was peripheral blood. These TCRs come from an adult man with Graves' ophthalmopathy. CDR3s include the opening cysteine and the closing phenylalanine or tryptophan. Each record gives: D gene, clone size, J gene, V gene, CDR3 DNA, CDR3 protein. D genes are given only for firm matches. Not every row has a clone size; where given, it reads once, few, many or a size class.

TRBD1,.,TRBJ1-2,TRBV2,TGTGCCAGCAGGGAGACAGGGGGAGGGTATGGCTACACCTTC,CASRETGGGYGYTF
.,many,TRBJ2-5,TRBV24-1,TGTGCCACCAGTGAGGGAACCGAGGGGACCCAGTACTTC,CATSEGTEGTQYF
.,few,TRBJ1-3,TRBV6-2/TRBV6-3,TGTGCCAGCAGTTTGTGGGGAAGAACCCCTGGAAACACCATATATTTT,CASSLWGRTPGNTIYF
TRBD2,few,TRBJ2-3,TRBV24-1,TGTGCCACCAGTGACCGAGGACTAGCGGGAGTAACAGATACGCAGTATTTT,CATSDRGLAGVTDTQYF
.,many,TRBJ1-5,TRBV6-6,TGTGCCAGCAGTCCAACTTCGGATCAGCCCCAGCATTTT,CASSPTSDQPQHF
.,.,TRBJ1-1,TRBV7-8,TGTGCCAGCACCCCTCACCGGTCCATGAACACTGAAGCTTTCTTT,CASTPHRSMNTEAFF
TRBD1,.,TRBJ1-4,TRBV7-9,TGTGCCAGCAGCACGGGACAGGGGAGAGTCAGAGGCCTTTCGCACAATGAAAAACTGTTTTTT,CASSTGQGRVRGLSHNEKLFF
.,many,TRBJ2-5,TRBV7-6,TGTGCCAGCAGCTACCTCGAGGGGCAGCTACAAGAGACCCAGTACTTC,CASSYLEGQLQETQYF
.,.,TRBJ1-6,TRBV6-5,TGTGCCAGCAGTTACACACCTGGGGGCTATAATTCACCCCTCCACTTT,CASSYTPGGYNSPLHF
.,once,TRBJ1-2,TRBV3-1,TGTGCCAGCAGCCAACAGGGTAGTAGGGGCTACACCTTC,CASSQQGSRGYTF
.,many,TRBJ2-7,TRBV7-2,TGTGCCAGCAGCTTAGACAGGATGGGGAGCTACGAGCAGTACTTC,CASSLDRMGSYEQYF
.,.,TRBJ1-1,TRBV7-3,TGTGCCAGCAGCCAAAGTGCGGGGAACACTGAAGCTTTCTTT,CASSQSAGNTEAFF
.,.,TRBJ2-1,TRBV11-2,TGTGCCAGCAGCTTACTCGGGGGCTCGGGCAATGAGCAGTTCTTC,CASSLLGGSGNEQFF
.,many,TRBJ1-6,TRBV5-6,TGTGCCAGCGGACGGACTACTGCGTCGTCACCCCTCCACTTT,CASGRTTASSPLHF
TRBD1,.,TRBJ1-5,TRBV24-1,TGTGCCACCAGTGATAGGGGGCGGGAGACCCAGCATTTT,CATSDRGRETQHF
.,.,TRBJ2-7,TRBV12-3/TRBV12-4,TGTGCCAGCAGACCTATGACAGTGGGGGACGAGCAGTACTTC,CASRPMTVGDEQYF